A single sample is the source of the 28 T cell receptor beta chains below, sequenced in a study of shared clonotypes between healthy human individuals. The naive CD8 subset, CD45RO-negative cells positively selected for CCR7, excluded terminally differentiated effector memory CD45RA+ cells. Produced via immunoSEQ multiplex PCR; TCRdb's table is partial and in-frame only. The repertoire has hundreds of thousands of clones, 95% to 97% of them found once; the top ten carry less than 0.13%. The specimen sequenced was naive CD8+ T cells sorted from blood. These receptors originate from a woman younger than 45 in good health.

The rearrangement links TRBV19 to TRBJ1-5; D remains ambiguous. Germline V gene sequence: CDR1 LNHDA, CDR2 SQIVND (reference sequence). The V end was cut by 6 bases, the J end by 0 bases, with 15 bases between. This CDR3 is built from 16 residues. The CDR3 spells CASSPDPGNSNQPQHF. DNA of the CDR3: TGTGCCAGTAGCCCTGACCCCGGAAATAGCAATCAGCCCCAGCATTTT.

V usage is TRBV30 and J usage is TRBJ2-7, with D perhaps matching TRBD1 (6 bases). Germline CDR1 and CDR2: GTSNPN and SVGIG (reference sequence). This CDR3 is built from 14 residues. V was shortened by 0 bases and J by 0 bases, with 9 bases between the two germline ends. Here the CDR3 reads CAWSVQGSSYEQYF. In DNA form, the CDR3 reads TGTGCCTGGAGTGTACAGGGAAGCTCCTACGAGCAGTACTTC.

J is TRBJ2-7 and V is TRBV27, with D possibly being TRBD2 (5 bases). Per germline, CDR1 MNHEY and CDR2 SMNVEV (reference sequence). The CDR3 length is 14 residues. V shed 6 bases and J shed 3 bases, with 15 bases lying between them. CDR3 nucleotide sequence: TGTGCCAGCAGGCCGGGATCGAACCACTACGAGCAGTACTTC. Its translation is CASRPGSNHYEQYF.

The chain recombines TRBV21-1 with TRBJ1-1. TRBV21-1 is a pseudogene segment. The CDR3 runs 15 residues. CDR3 in amino acids: CARRVGHCMNTEAFF. In nucleotides, the CDR3 is TGTGCCAGGAGGGTAGGTCACTGCATGAACACTGAAGCTTTCTTT.

The rearrangement links TRBV6-5 to TRBJ2-1; TRBD2 matches at 7 bases. Germline trimming cut 4 bases from V and 2 bases from J; bases unmatched to any gene: 8. There are 16 residues in the CDR3. CDR1 and CDR2 from the germline V gene are MNHEY and SVGAGI. This CDR3 is CASSWLADPPYNEQFF. The CDR3 DNA sequence: TGTGCCAGCAGTTGGCTAGCGGACCCCCCCTACAATGAGCAGTTCTTC.

The chain employs TRBV15 and TRBJ2-7, with D maybe TRBD2 (5 bases). V was pared by 3 bases and J by 6 bases, with 15 bases between. This CDR3 has 14 amino acids. Germline V CDR1 and CDR2: LNHNV, YYDKDF (reference sequence). CDR3 in amino acids: CATSSGVPPGEQYF. CDR3 bases: TGTGCCACCAGCAGCGGGGTTCCCCCAGGCGAGCAGTACTTC.

The V and J genes are TRBV10-2 and TRBJ2-7, with 7 nucleotides matching TRBD2. Germline V gene data show CDR1 as WSHSY and CDR2 as SAAADI. The V segment lost 0 bases and the J segment 3 bases; nucleotides outside the gene matches: 5. The length of the CDR3 is 15 residues. The CDR3: CASSESRLADYEQYF. CDR3 DNA: TGCGCCAGCAGTGAGTCGAGGCTAGCGGACTACGAGCAGTACTTC.

This chain joins TRBV6-6 and TRBJ1-1; possibly TRBD1 for D (6 bases). With 3 bases removed from V and 3 bases from J, the gap between germline ends came to 17 bases. CDR1 is MNHNY and CDR2 is SVGAGI in the germline V gene (reference sequence). CDR3 length: 16 amino acids. The chain's CDR3 is CASSYPLGGRDTEAFF. The DNA for the CDR3 is TGTGCCAGCAGTTATCCTCTTGGGGGGCGGGACACTGAAGCTTTCTTT.

This clone was detected only once. The chain employs TRBV10-1 and TRBJ2-7; unclear D gene. The CDR3 runs 15 residues. V lost 0 bases and J 5 bases, leaving 14 bases between the germline ends. The germline V gene encodes CDR1 WNHNN and CDR2 SYGVQD (reference sequence). The CDR3 here is CASSESSPSAHEQYF. Written as DNA, the CDR3 is TGCGCCAGCAGTGAGTCGTCACCGTCGGCCCACGAGCAGTACTTC.

This clone appeared once. V usage is TRBV23-1 and J usage is TRBJ2-7, with D perhaps matching TRBD1 (5 bases). TRBV23-1 is reported as an ORF; its role is uncertain. V dropped 6 bases and J dropped 4 bases, with 19 bases sitting between them. The CDR3 totals 15 residues. The CDR3 nucleotides read TGCGCCAGCAGCCATTCCCCCCACGCAGGGTACGAGCAGTACTTC. Residues: CASSHSPHAGYEQYF.

This chain links TRBV5-6 with TRBJ1-3, with a tentative D call TRBD1 (5 bases). Germline V gene sequence: CDR1 SGHDT, CDR2 YYEEEE. This CDR3 has 14 residues. Trimming stripped 0 bases from V and 2 bases from J, with 6 bases between. This chain's CDR3 is CASSLGRAGNTIYF. The DNA of the CDR3 is TGTGCCAGCAGCTTGGGCAGGGCTGGAAACACCATATATTTT.

The chain joins TRBV7-9 to TRBJ2-1; possible D gene TRBD1, 5 bases. Germline CDR1 reads SEHNR; CDR2 reads FQNEAQ (reference sequence). The CDR3 is 12 amino acids. Trimming pared 6 bases from V and 8 bases from J, leaving 11 bases between. CDR3 nucleotides: TGTGCCAGCAGGGCAGGGTTTCATGAGCAGTTCTTC. This encodes CASRAGFHEQFF.

V usage is TRBV5-1 and J usage is TRBJ2-3; 8 bases are a match to TRBD1. The germline CDR1 and CDR2 sequences are SGHRS and YFSETQ. The CDR3 sequence is 18 residues long. Trimming at V came to 3 bases and at J to 0 bases, leaving 12 bases not matched to a gene. For the CDR3, the DNA is TGCGCCAGCAGCTCTGGACAGGGCACCCTTTATAGCACAGATACGCAGTATTTT. Translation: CASSSGQGTLYSTDTQYF.

The V call is TRBV11-3, the J call TRBJ2-7, with 8 bases lining up with TRBD1. V lost 1 base to trimming and J lost 5 bases; unmatched junction nucleotides: 4. Germline lookup yields CDR1 SGHNT and CDR2 YENEEA. The CDR3 covers 14 residues. The CDR3 region has the DNA TGTGCCAGCAGCTTAGTCCCAGGGGGCGACGAGCAGTACTTC. It translates to CASSLVPGGDEQYF.

The rearrangement joins TRBV7-9 to TRBJ2-2; perhaps TRBD2 as D (6 bases). Germline lookup yields CDR1 SEHNR and CDR2 FQNEAQ (reference sequence). The CDR3 is made up of 15 amino acids. Trimming pared 1 base from V and 4 bases from J, leaving 10 bases between. The CDR3, as DNA: TGTGCCAGCAGCTTAGTCGGGGGAACCACCGGGGAGCTGTTTTTT. As protein: CASSLVGGTTGELFF.

The chain recombines TRBV7-6 with TRBJ1-5; 8 bases line up with TRBD1. From germline, CDR1 is SGHVS and CDR2 FNYEAQ. The CDR3 runs 15 residues. V was pared by 3 bases and J by 6 bases, with 7 bases of the junction left unmatched. The CDR3 region is CASSFGQGKGQPQHF. CDR3 DNA: TGTGCCAGCAGCTTCGGACAGGGCAAAGGTCAGCCCCAGCATTTT. Full variable domain (remainder filled in from reference TRBV7-6 and TRBJ1-5): GAGVSQSPRYKVTKRGQDVALRCDPISGHVSLYWYRQALGQGPEFLTYFNYEAQQDKSGLPNDRFSAERPEGSISTLTIQRTEQRDSAMYRCASSFGQGKGQPQHFGDGTRLSIL.

A single count supports this clone. The V and J genes are TRBV7-8 and TRBJ2-1; the D gene is possibly TRBD2 (6 bases). The V end lost 1 base, the J end lost 3 bases, and 10 bases lay between the germline ends. CDR1 SGHVS and CDR2 FQNEAQ come from the germline V gene. The CDR3 is 15 amino acids. The CDR3 sequence is CASSLGYGSYNEQFF. In nucleotides, the CDR3 is TGTGCCAGCAGCTTAGGTTACGGGAGCTACAATGAGCAGTTCTTC.

The V call is TRBV7-6, the J call TRBJ2-7; 8 bases align to TRBD2. V was clipped by 5 bases and J by 5 bases; unmatched bases: 5. This CDR3 spans 13 amino acids. Germline V gene data show CDR1 as SGHVS and CDR2 as FNYEAQ. The CDR3 loop is CASSLAGLDEQYF. In nucleotides, the CDR3 is TGTGCCAGCAGCCTTGCGGGACTAGACGAGCAGTACTTC.

The rearrangement links TRBV9 to TRBJ2-2; TRBD2 matches 9 bases. Germline trimming cut 4 bases from V and 6 bases from J; bases unmatched to any gene: 10. Germline assignment: CDR1 SGDLS and CDR2 YYNGEE. The CDR3 is 16 residues long. The CDR3, as DNA: TGTGCCAGCAGCCTTCGCGGCGGGAGGGAAGCCGGGGAGCTGTTTTTT. Translated: CASSLRGGREAGELFF. The complete variable domain, with remaining parts taken from reference TRBV9 and TRBJ2-2, reads DSGVTQTPKHLITATGQRVTLRCSPRSGDLSVYWYQQSLDQGLQFLIQYYNGEERAKGNILERFSAQQFPDLHSELNLSSLELGDSALYFCASSLRGGREAGELFFGEGSRLTVL.

This chain uses TRBV7-9 with TRBJ2-3; 10 bases align to TRBD1. The CDR3 has 17 residues. The germline V gene encodes CDR1 SEHNR and CDR2 FQNEAQ (reference sequence). The V gene end was trimmed by 0 bases and the J gene end by 3 bases; junction bases not matched to a gene: 6. The CDR3 here is CASSLAGGQGRTDTQYF. DNA for the CDR3: TGTGCCAGCAGCTTAGCCGGGGGACAGGGGAGAACAGATACGCAGTATTTT.

The chain is built from TRBV25-1 and TRBJ1-5; D uncertain. V was trimmed by 2 bases and J by 2 bases, leaving 7 bases between them. The CDR3 is 14 amino acids. From germline, CDR1 is MGHDK and CDR2 SYGVNS. The CDR3 DNA reads TGTGCCAGCAGTGAAGGGGTGGGCAATCAGCCCCAGCATTTT. Its translation: CASSEGVGNQPQHF.

V and J are TRBV5-5 and TRBJ2-7; tentative D call: TRBD2 (7 bases). This CDR3 has 14 amino acids. Trimming pared 4 bases from V and 2 bases from J, leaving 13 bases between. Germline loops: CDR1 SGHKS, CDR2 YYEKEE (reference sequence). The CDR3 protein is CASSPGGRAYEQYF. DNA for the CDR3: TGTGCCAGCAGCCCGGGGGGCAGGGCCTACGAGCAGTACTTC.

The genes are TRBV7-6 and TRBJ1-1; no clear D gene. Between the trimmed V and J ends, which lost 0 bases and 1 base, there was a span of 3 bases. This CDR3 spans 13 amino acids. Germline CDR1 reads SGHVS; CDR2 reads FNYEAQ. Here the CDR3 DNA reads TGTGCCAGCAGCTTAGCACCGAACACTGAAGCTTTCTTT. Its protein product is CASSLAPNTEAFF.

The gene calls are TRBV7-9 and TRBJ2-7, with D perhaps TRBD1 (6 bases). The germline V gene has CDR1 SEHNR and CDR2 FQNEAQ (reference sequence). The CDR3 totals 13 residues. Trimming shortened V by 10 bases and J by 2 bases, and 15 bases separated the two germline ends. Here the CDR3 DNA reads TGTGCCACCAGAGGAGCAGGGGCCTACGAGCAGTACTTC. Translating gives CATRGAGAYEQYF.

About this clone: Different DNA sequences within this sample yield the same CDR3. This chain joins TRBV28 and TRBJ2-7; D may be TRBD2 (5 bases). Germline assignment: CDR1 MDHEN and CDR2 SYDVKM. Trimming shortened V by 5 bases and J by 2 bases, and 7 bases separated the two germline ends. This CDR3 region has 12 residues. CDR3 residues: CASSPGAYEQYF. The CDR3 DNA reads TGTGCCAGCAGTCCCGGGGCCTACGAGCAGTACTTC.

As to this clone: Other nucleotide sequences in the sample specify the same CDR3. The chain employs TRBV5-1 and TRBJ1-1; possibly TRBD1 for D (5 bases). Germline V CDR1 and CDR2: SGHRS, YFSETQ. This CDR3 spans 14 amino acids. The ends were cut back, 5 bases at V and 1 base at J, with 12 bases in the middle. DNA for the CDR3: TGCGCCAGCAGTTTTACCCAGGGGAACACTGAAGCTTTCTTT. Translation gives CASSFTQGNTEAFF. Together with reference TRBV5-1 and TRBJ1-1, the CDR3 gives the full variable domain: KAGVTQTPRYLIKTRGQQVTLSCSPISGHRSVSWYQQTPGQGLQFLFEYFSETQRNKGNFPGRFSGRQFSNSRSEMNVSTLELGDSALYLCASSFTQGNTEAFFGQGTRLTVV.

The chain joins TRBV9 to TRBJ1-3, with a possible D match to TRBD1 (5 bases). The CDR3 length is 16 residues. Germline V gene lookup returns CDR1 SGDLS and CDR2 YYNGEE. With 0 bases removed from V and 2 bases from J, the gap between germline ends came to 12 bases. The CDR3 DNA follows: TGTGCCAGCAGCGTAGGAGGTGGGGCCCCTGGAAACACCATATATTTT. This translates into CASSVGGGAPGNTIYF.

The chain joins TRBV2 to TRBJ2-1, with 10 bases lining up with TRBD1. V was pared by 7 bases and J by 2 bases, with 8 bases of the junction left unmatched. The CDR3 consists of 16 residues. CDR1 and CDR2 (germline): SNHLY, FYNNEI. CDR3: CASTNLGTGAYNEQFF. The CDR3 region has the DNA TGTGCCAGCACAAACCTCGGGACAGGGGCCTACAATGAGCAGTTCTTC.